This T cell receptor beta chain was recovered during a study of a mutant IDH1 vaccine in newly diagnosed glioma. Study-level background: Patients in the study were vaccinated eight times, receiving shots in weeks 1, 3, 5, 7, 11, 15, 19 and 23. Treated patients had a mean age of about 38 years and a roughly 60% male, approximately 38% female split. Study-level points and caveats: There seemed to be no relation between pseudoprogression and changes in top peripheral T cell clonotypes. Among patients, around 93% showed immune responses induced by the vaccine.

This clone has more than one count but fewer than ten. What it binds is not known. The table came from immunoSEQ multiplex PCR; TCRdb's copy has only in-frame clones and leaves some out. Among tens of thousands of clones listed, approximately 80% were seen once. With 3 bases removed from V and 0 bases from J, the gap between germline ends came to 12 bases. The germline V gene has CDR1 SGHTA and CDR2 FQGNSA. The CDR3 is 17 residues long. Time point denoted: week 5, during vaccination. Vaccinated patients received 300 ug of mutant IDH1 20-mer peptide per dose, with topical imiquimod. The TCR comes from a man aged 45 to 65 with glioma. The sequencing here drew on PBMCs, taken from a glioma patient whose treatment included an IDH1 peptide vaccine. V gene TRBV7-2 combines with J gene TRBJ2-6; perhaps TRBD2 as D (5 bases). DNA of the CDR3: TGTGCCAGCAGCTTGAATGGACTCCACTCTGGGGCCAACGTCCTGACTTTC. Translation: CASSLNGLHSGANVLTF.